The entry that follows covers one TCR beta chain sequence. TCRdb keeps only in-frame clones here, not all; method: immunoSEQ multiplex PCR. The sample records roughly 340,000 clones, about 87% being singletons. V shed 3 bases and J shed 0 bases, with 11 bases lying between them. The CDR3 runs to 14 residues. CDR1 is GTSNPN and CDR2 is SVGIG in the germline V gene (reference sequence). Which cohort a participant joined came from the clinical history participants gave. These data originate in a study of blood T cell repertoires in COVID-19. Study-wide context: Specimens from acute and convalescent COVID-19 originated in the United States, Italy and Spain.

The sequence was obtained from a man aged 35 to 55 in a cohort exposed to, infected with or recovered from COVID-19 (not recorded which). What was sequenced was PBMCs or T cells enriched from blood (not recorded which). The V gene is TRBV30, the J gene TRBJ1-2; possible D gene TRBD1, 6 bases. For the CDR3, the DNA is TGTGCCTGGAGCGACAGGAATGCTAACTATGGCTACACCTTC. Translated, it gives CAWSDRNANYGYTF.